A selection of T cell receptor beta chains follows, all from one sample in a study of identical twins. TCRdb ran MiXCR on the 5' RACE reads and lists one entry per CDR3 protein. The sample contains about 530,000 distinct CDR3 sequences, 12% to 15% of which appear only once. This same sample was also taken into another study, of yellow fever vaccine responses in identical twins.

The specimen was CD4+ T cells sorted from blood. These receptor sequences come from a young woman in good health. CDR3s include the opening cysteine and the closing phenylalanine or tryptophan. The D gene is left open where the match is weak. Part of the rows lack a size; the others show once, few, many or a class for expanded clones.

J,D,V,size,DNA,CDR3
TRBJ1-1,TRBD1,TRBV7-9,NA,TGTGCCAGCAGGACAGGGGGGAGTGCTGAAGCTTTCTTT,CASRTGGSAEAFF
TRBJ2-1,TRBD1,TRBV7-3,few,TGTGCCAGCAGCACCCAGGGACAGGGGTTGAACAATGAGCAGTTCTTC,CASSTQGQGLNNEQFF
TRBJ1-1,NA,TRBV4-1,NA,TGCGCCAGCAGCCATATTATCGGGAAGGTCCCTGAAGCTTTCTTT,CASSHIIGKVPEAFF
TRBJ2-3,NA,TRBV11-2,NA,TGTGCCAGCAGCGCGCCTTTCACAGATACGCAGTATTTT,CASSAPFTDTQYF
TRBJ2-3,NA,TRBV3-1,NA,TGTGCCAGCAGCCAAGTTGGACCACTCACAGATACGCAGTATTTT,CASSQVGPLTDTQYF
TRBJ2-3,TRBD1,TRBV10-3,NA,TGTGCCATCCCCTGGATCCGGGACAGGGTGATCTCAGATACGCAGTATTTT,CAIPWIRDRVISDTQYF
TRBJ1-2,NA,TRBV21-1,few,TGTGCCAGCAGCAAATCTGAGGACAGAGCCACTAACTATGGCTACACCTTC,CASSKSEDRATNYGYTF
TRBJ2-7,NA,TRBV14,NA,TGTGCCAGCAGCAAATCCCGACGGGGCCTCTACGAGCAGTACTTC,CASSKSRRGLYEQYF
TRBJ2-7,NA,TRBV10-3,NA,TGTGCCATCAGTGTTCAGGGGAGCTCCTACGAGCAGTACTTC,CAISVQGSSYEQYF
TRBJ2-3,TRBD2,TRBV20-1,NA,TGCAGTGCGATATCGGGACTACCGATTGGGGATACGCAGTATTTT,CSAISGLPIGDTQYF
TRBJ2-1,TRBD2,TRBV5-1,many,TGCGCCAGCAGCCTCGGGACTAGCGGAAATGAGCAGTTCTTC,CASSLGTSGNEQFF
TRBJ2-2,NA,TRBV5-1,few,TGCGCCAGCAGCCTAGACGGAACGAACACCGGGGAGCTGTTTTTT,CASSLDGTNTGELFF
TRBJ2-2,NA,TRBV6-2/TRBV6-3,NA,TGTGCCAGCCGAGAGAGGGCCCCCGCCGGGGAGCTGTTTTTT,CASRERAPAGELFF
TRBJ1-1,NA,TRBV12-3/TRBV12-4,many,TGTGCCAGCAGACCCCGGGTGGCCGGTGGGACTGAAGCTTTCTTT,CASRPRVAGGTEAFF
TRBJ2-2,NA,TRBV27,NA,TGTGCCAGCAGTTTAAGGCAGTTAGGGACCGGGGAGCTGTTTTTT,CASSLRQLGTGELFF
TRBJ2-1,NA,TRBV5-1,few,TGCGCCAGCAGCTTGAGGGGGGCCTTGGAGCAGTTCTTC,CASSLRGALEQFF
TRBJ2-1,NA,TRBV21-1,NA,NA,CASSKRPVGQGSYNEQFF
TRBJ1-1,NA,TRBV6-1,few,TGTGCCAGCAGTGGTGGGAGGCACACTGAAGCTTTCTTT,CASSGGRHTEAFF
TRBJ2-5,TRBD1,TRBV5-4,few,TGTGCCAGCAGCTCCTGGTGGGACAGGGGGCTCGAGACCCAGTACTTC,CASSSWWDRGLETQYF
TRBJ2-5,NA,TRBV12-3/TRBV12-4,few,TGTGCCAGCAGTTTTGGTGGGGGATTCGGGGAGACCCAGTACTTC,CASSFGGGFGETQYF
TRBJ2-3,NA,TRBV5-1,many,TGCGCCAGCAGCTCTAGACAGGAGACAGATACGCAGTATTTT,CASSSRQETDTQYF
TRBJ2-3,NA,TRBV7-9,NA,TGTGCCAGCAGCTTAGGGCCAGCTCCTAGCACAGATACGCAGTATTTT,CASSLGPAPSTDTQYF
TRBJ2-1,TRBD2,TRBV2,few,TGTGCCAGCTTTAGCGGGGGGGGCTACAATGAGCAGTTCTTC,CASFSGGGYNEQFF
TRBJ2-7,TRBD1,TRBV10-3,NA,TGTGCCATCAGTGAGTCGAATCCCTGGGACAGTCGGACCTACGAGCAGTACTTC,CAISESNPWDSRTYEQYF
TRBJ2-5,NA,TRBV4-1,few,TGCGCCAGCAGCCAAGAGCTGAAAGAGACCCAGTACTTC,CASSQELKETQYF
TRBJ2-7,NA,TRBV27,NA,TGTGCCAGCAGTGTACCCGGGAGTGAGCAGTACTTC,CASSVPGSEQYF
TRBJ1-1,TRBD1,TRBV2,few,TGTGCCAGCAGTGAAGCCGCCGTGGGACAGGGGCGTGGGGCTTTCTTT,CASSEAAVGQGRGAFF
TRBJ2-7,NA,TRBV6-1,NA,TGTGCCAGCAGCAAAAGAGTCCCACAGGGGGGGAATTACTACGAGCAGTACTTC,CASSKRVPQGGNYYEQYF
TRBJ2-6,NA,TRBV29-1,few,TGCAGCGTTGGGTTGACGAGCTCTGGGGCCAACGTCCTGACTTTC,CSVGLTSSGANVLTF